The 16 T cell receptor beta chains listed next were all sequenced from one sample in a study of identical twins. TCRdb recomputed calls from the 5' RACE reads with MiXCR, one row per CDR3 protein. The repertoire holds some 570,000 distinct CDR3 sequences, with about a fifth as singletons. The same sample was also studied in work on yellow fever vaccine responses in identical twins.

Material for sequencing was CD4+ T cells sorted from blood. Receptors were obtained from a woman younger than 30 in good health.

This chain uses TRBV5-1 with TRBJ2-2; 8 bases fit TRBD2. Unmatched junction bases numbered 6, after V lost 5 bases and J lost 0 bases. This CDR3 has 16 residues. Germline lookup yields CDR1 SGHRS and CDR2 YFSETQ. CDR3 region: CASSSSGGSNTGELFF. In nucleotides, the CDR3 is TGCGCCAGCAGTTCCTCGGGGGGGTCGAACACCGGGGAGCTGTTTTTT.

There are a few counts of this clonotype. The V and J genes are TRBV12-3 or TRBV12-4 and TRBJ1-1, with D possibly being TRBD1 (5 bases). The CDR3 sequence is 15 residues long. Trimming took off 5 bases at V and 6 bases at J, with 19 bases between the two ends. CDR3 in DNA: TGTGCCAGCAGTACCTACGGGGGAAGAGGCCCTGAAGCTTTCTTT. Amino acid sequence: CASSTYGGRGPEAFF.

V gene TRBV6-5 combines with J gene TRBJ2-3; D is perhaps TRBD2 (6 bases). The CDR3 length is 16 residues. Germline CDR1 is MNHEY and CDR2 is SVGAGI. V shed 0 bases and J shed 1 base, with 11 bases lying between them. CDR3 nucleotides: TGTGCCAGCAGTTACTCAGGCGGGGCCCGCACAGATACGCAGTATTTT. It yields the protein CASSYSGGARTDTQYF.

The genes are TRBV20-1 and TRBJ2-3, with 8 nucleotides matching TRBD2. Trimming took 0 bases from V and 7 from J; bases not matched to a gene: 12. The CDR3 contains 16 residues. The germline gives CDR1 DFQATT, CDR2 SNEGSKA (reference sequence). This chain's CDR3 is CSARDRERETTNTQYF. DNA of the CDR3: TGCAGTGCTAGAGATCGCGAGCGGGAGACCACGAATACGCAGTATTTT.

The chain combines TRBV10-3 with TRBJ2-7, with 10 bases fitting TRBD1. After removal of 8 bases from V and 4 bases from J, the junction contained 2 bases not matched to a gene. The CDR3 runs to 12 residues. The germline V gene encodes CDR1 ENHRY and CDR2 SYGVKD. The CDR3 here is CAIADRGYEQYF. DNA for the CDR3: TGTGCCATCGCGGACAGGGGGTACGAGCAGTACTTC.

This chain joins TRBV5-1 and TRBJ2-3; TRBD2 agrees at 7 bases. CDR3 length: 15 amino acids. V shed 2 bases, J shed 2 bases, and the junction held 5 bases outside the gene matches. Germline CDR1 is SGHRS and CDR2 is YFSETQ. The CDR3 protein is CASSFLRDYTDTQYF. For the CDR3, the DNA is TGCGCCAGCAGCTTTCTCCGGGACTACACAGATACGCAGTATTTT.

This clonotype was seen more than once but under ten times. This chain joins TRBV6-5 and TRBJ2-1; D gene uncertain. The CDR3 is 16 amino acids. V lost 0 bases and J lost 6, with 15 bases in between. Germline CDR1 MNHEY, CDR2 SVGAGI. The CDR3 is CASSYSTSRVSNEQFF. CDR3 nucleotide sequence: TGTGCCAGCAGTTACTCCACCTCGAGAGTGAGCAATGAGCAGTTCTTC.

This clonotype was counted only a few times. This chain uses TRBV5-1 with TRBJ2-2; maybe TRBD2 (7 bases). Germline assignment: CDR1 SGHRS and CDR2 YFSETQ. The CDR3 extends over 17 amino acids. V was shortened by 1 base and J by 4 bases, with 17 bases between the two germline ends. CDR3: CASSLKLGGAGTGELFF. As DNA, the CDR3 is TGCGCCAGCAGCTTGAAACTAGGGGGGGCCGGCACCGGGGAGCTGTTTTTT.

The table lists this clonotype with a few counts. The gene calls are TRBV5-1 and TRBJ2-3; no clear D. There are 16 residues in the CDR3. V was pared by 1 base and J by 0 bases, with 12 bases between. Germline V CDR1 and CDR2: SGHRS, YFSETQ. CDR3 bases: TGCGCCAGCAGCTTGCCCAAAGGGAAGAGCACAGATACGCAGTATTTT. Protein product: CASSLPKGKSTDTQYF.

V and J are TRBV24-1 and TRBJ2-1, with 8 bases fitting TRBD2. Germline CDR1 KGHDR, CDR2 SFDVKD. This CDR3 comprises 15 residues. With 9 bases clipped from V and 4 bases from J, the junction kept 10 bases outside the gene matches. The CDR3 sequence is CATRMAGGRYNEQFF. The CDR3 DNA follows: TGTGCCACCCGTATGGCGGGAGGAAGGTACAATGAGCAGTTCTTC.

This chain connects TRBV27 to TRBJ1-1; possible D gene TRBD1, 6 bases. The CDR3 length is 15 residues. V lost 3 bases to trimming and J lost 3 bases, with 14 bases between them. CDR1 is MNHEY and CDR2 is SMNVEV in the germline V gene (reference sequence). CDR3 amino acids: CASSFYGGEDTEAFF. CDR3 nucleotides: TGTGCCAGCAGTTTTTATGGGGGCGAGGACACTGAAGCTTTCTTT.

In its sample, this clonotype was seen a few times. This sequence joins TRBV3-1 and TRBJ2-2; D is uncertain. V was shortened by 8 bases and J by 0 bases, with 13 bases between the two germline ends. Germline loops: CDR1 LGHDT, CDR2 YNNKEL (reference sequence). This CDR3 has 15 residues. CDR3 coding DNA: TGTGCCAGCGCGAAAAGGCCCTCGAACACCGGGGAGCTGTTTTTT. Residues: CASAKRPSNTGELFF.

The chain carries TRBV7-2 and TRBJ2-5, with 12 bases fitting TRBD2. The CDR3 is made up of 17 amino acids. V was pared by 2 bases and J by 5 bases, with 9 bases of the junction left unmatched. The germline V gene has CDR1 SGHTA and CDR2 FQGNSA. This CDR3 is CASSLSNGLAGTETQYF. Here the CDR3 DNA reads TGTGCCAGCAGCTTAAGCAACGGACTAGCGGGGACCGAGACCCAGTACTTC.

This clonotype appeared a few times. This rearrangement joins TRBV7-6 to TRBJ1-6, with 7 bases aligning to TRBD1. V gave up 5 bases and J gave up 7 bases; unmatched junction bases: 8. The V gene's germline CDR1 is SGHVS and CDR2 FNYEAQ. The CDR3 runs 15 residues. CDR3 nucleotides: TGTGCCAGCAGCCAGACACAGGGGCTCAATTCACCCCTCCACTTT. Amino acid sequence: CASSQTQGLNSPLHF.

In its sample, this clonotype was seen many times. The V call is TRBV29-1, the J call TRBJ1-2; a possible D gene is TRBD1 (6 bases). This CDR3 has 15 amino acids. The germline gives CDR1 SQVTM, CDR2 ANQGSEA. V was clipped by 4 bases and J by 4 bases, with 19 bases between them. CDR3 nucleotide sequence: TGCAGCGTTGCCCCATTACAGGGATCGGCCTATGGCTACACCTTC. Translated, it gives CSVAPLQGSAYGYTF. The complete variable domain, with remaining parts taken from reference TRBV29-1 and TRBJ1-2, reads SAVISQKPSRDICQRGTSLTIQCQVDSQVTMMFWYRQQPGQSLTLIATANQGSEATYESGFVIDKFPISRPNLTFSTLTVSNMSPEDSSIYLCSVAPLQGSAYGYTFGSGTRLTVV.

This clonotype was seen a handful of times. The chain links TRBV20-1 to TRBJ2-7; D may match TRBD1 or TRBD2 (5 bases each). CDR1 and CDR2 (germline): DFQATT, SNEGSKA (reference sequence). V shed 6 bases and J shed 2 bases, with 14 bases lying between them. The CDR3 extends over 13 amino acids. CDR3 residues: CSALGDGPYEQYV. For the CDR3, the DNA is TGCAGTGCCTTGGGGGACGGACCCTACGAGCAGTACGTC.